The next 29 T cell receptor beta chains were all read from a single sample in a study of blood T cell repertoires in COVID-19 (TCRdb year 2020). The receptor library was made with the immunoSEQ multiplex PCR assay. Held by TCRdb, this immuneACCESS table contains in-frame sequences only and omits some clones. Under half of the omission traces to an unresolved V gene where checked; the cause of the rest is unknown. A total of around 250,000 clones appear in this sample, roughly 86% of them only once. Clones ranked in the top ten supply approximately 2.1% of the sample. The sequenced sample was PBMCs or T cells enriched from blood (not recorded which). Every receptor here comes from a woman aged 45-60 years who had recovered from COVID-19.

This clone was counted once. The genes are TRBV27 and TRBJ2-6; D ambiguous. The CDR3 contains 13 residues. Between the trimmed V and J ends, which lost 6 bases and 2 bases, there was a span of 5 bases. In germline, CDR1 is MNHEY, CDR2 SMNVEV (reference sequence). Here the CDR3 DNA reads TGTGCCAGCAGGCAGGCTGGGGCCAACGTCCTGACTTTC. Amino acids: CASRQAGANVLTF. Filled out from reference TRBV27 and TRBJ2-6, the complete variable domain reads EAQVTQNPRYLITVTGKKLTVTCSQNMNHEYMSWYRQDPGLGLRQIYYSMNVEVTDKGDVPEGYKVSRKEKRNFPLILESPSPNQTSLYFCASRQAGANVLTFGAGSRLTVL.

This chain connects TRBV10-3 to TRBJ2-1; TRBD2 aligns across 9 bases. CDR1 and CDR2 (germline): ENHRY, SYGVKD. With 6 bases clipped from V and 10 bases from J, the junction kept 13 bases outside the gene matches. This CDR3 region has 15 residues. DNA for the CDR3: TGTGCCATCAGGGACGGCGGGAGGGCCGATCAGGAGCAGTTCTTC. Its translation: CAIRDGGRADQEQFF.

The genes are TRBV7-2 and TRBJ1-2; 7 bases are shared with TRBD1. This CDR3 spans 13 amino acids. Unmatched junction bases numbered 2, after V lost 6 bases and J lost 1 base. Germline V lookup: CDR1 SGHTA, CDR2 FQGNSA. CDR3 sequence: CASRGDSNYGYTF. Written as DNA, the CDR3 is TGTGCCAGCAGGGGGGACAGTAACTATGGCTACACCTTC.

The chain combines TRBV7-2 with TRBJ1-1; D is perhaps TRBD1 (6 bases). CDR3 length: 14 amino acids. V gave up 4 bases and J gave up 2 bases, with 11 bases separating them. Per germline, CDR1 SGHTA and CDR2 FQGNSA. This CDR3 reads CASSSQGRNTEAFF. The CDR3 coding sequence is TGTGCCAGCAGCTCTCAGGGGAGAAACACTGAAGCTTTCTTT.

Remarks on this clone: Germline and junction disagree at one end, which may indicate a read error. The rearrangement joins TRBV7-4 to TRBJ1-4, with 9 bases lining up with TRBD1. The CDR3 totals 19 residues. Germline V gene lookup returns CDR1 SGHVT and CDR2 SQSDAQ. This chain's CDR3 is CANSPDEIEDRGPGEKLFF. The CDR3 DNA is TGTGCCAACAGCCCAGATGAGATCGAGGACAGGGGTCCTGGTGAAAAACTGTTTTTT.

CDR3 bases: TGTGCCAGCAGCTTGGAGGTTGGGAGCCAAGAGACCCAGTACTTC. Translation: CASSLEVGSQETQYF. This chain joins TRBV7-9 and TRBJ2-5; D perhaps matches TRBD2 (5 bases). Per germline, CDR1 SEHNR and CDR2 FQNEAQ (reference sequence). This CDR3 is built from 15 residues. V lost 3 bases, J lost 1 base, and 12 bases lay in between.

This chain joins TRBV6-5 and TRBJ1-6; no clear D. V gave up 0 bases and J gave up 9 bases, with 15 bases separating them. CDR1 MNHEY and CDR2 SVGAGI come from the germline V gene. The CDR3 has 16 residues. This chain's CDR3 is CASSYSGGLTGSPLHF. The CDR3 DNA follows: TGTGCCAGCAGTTACTCGGGAGGACTAACGGGTTCACCCCTCCACTTT.

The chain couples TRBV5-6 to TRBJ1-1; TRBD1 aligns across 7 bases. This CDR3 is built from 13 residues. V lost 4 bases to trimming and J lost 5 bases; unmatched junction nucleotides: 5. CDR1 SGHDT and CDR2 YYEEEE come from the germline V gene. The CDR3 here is CASSPDRDTEAFF. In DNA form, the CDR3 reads TGTGCCAGCAGCCCAGACAGGGATACTGAAGCTTTCTTT.

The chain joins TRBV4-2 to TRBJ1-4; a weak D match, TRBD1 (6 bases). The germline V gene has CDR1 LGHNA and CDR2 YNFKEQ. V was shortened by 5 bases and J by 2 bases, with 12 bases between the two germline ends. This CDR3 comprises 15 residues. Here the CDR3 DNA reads TGTGCCAGCAGCACCCGACAGGCCACTAATGAAAAACTGTTTTTT. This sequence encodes CASSTRQATNEKLFF.

The CDR3 coding sequence is TGTGCCAGCAGTTCGACGGAGAACTATGGCTACACCTTC. It is translated as CASSSTENYGYTF. V usage is TRBV27 and J usage is TRBJ1-2; D remains unclear. V lost 4 bases and J 2 bases, leaving 8 bases between the germline ends. CDR1 is MNHEY and CDR2 is SMNVEV in the germline V gene (reference sequence). This CDR3 has 13 residues.

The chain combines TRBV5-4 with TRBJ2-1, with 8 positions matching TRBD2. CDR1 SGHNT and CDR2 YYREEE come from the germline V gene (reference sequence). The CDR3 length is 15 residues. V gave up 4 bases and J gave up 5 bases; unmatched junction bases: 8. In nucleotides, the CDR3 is TGTGCCAGCAGCACCAGCGGGAGCTGGGACAATGAGCAGTTCTTC. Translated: CASSTSGSWDNEQFF. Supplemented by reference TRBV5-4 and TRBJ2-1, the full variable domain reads ETGVTQSPTHLIKTRGQQVTLRCSSQSGHNTVSWYQQALGQGPQFIFQYYREEENGRGNFPPRFSGLQFPNYSSELNVNALELDDSALYLCASSTSGSWDNEQFFGPGTRLTVL.

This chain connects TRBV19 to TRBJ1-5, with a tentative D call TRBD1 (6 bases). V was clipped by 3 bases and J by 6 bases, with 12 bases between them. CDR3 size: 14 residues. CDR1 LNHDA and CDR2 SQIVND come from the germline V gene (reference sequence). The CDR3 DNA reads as TGTGCCAGTAGTATGGGTCAGGGGAGTCAGCCCCAGCATTTT. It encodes CASSMGQGSQPQHF. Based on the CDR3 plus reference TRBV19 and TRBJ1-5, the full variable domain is DGGITQSPKYLFRKEGQNVTLSCEQNLNHDAMYWYRQDPGQGLRLIYYSQIVNDFQKGDIAEGYSVSREKKESFPLTVTSAQKNPTAFYLCASSMGQGSQPQHFGDGTRLSIL.

The CDR3 reads CASSGYGGGVDTQYF. CDR3 in DNA: TGTGCCAGCAGTGGTTATGGAGGTGGGGTAGATACGCAGTATTTT. The chain combines TRBV25-1 with TRBJ2-3; TRBD2 might be the D (5 bases). The CDR3 is 15 amino acids. V lost 4 bases and J lost 5, with 16 bases in between. The germline V gene encodes CDR1 MGHDK and CDR2 SYGVNS.

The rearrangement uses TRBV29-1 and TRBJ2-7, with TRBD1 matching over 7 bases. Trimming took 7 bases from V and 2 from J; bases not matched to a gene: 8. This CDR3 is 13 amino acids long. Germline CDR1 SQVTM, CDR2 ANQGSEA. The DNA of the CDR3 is TGCAGCGCCCTGGGACAGTTCACCTACGAGCAGTACTTC. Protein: CSALGQFTYEQYF.

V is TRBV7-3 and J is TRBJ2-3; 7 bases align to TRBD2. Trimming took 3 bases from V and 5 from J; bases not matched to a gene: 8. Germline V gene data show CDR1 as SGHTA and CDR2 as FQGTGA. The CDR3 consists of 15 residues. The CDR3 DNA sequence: TGTGCCAGCAGCTTGGGAGGGAATAGTGGAGATACGCAGTATTTT. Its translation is CASSLGGNSGDTQYF.

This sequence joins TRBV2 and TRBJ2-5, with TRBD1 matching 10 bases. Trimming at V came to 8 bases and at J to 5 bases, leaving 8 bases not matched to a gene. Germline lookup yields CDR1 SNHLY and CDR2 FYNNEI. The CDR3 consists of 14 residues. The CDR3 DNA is TGTGCCAGCGGCCGGGACAGGGGCGCGGAGACCCAGTACTTC. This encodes CASGRDRGAETQYF.

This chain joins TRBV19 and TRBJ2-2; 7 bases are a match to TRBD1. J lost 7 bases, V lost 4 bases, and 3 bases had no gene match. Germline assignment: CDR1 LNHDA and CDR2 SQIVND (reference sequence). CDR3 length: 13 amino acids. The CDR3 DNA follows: TGTGCCAGTAGTACACAGGGGAACGGGGAGCTGTTTTTT. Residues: CASSTQGNGELFF. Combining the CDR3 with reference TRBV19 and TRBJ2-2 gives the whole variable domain DGGITQSPKYLFRKEGQNVTLSCEQNLNHDAMYWYRQDPGQGLRLIYYSQIVNDFQKGDIAEGYSVSREKKESFPLTVTSAQKNPTAFYLCASSTQGNGELFFGEGSRLTVL.

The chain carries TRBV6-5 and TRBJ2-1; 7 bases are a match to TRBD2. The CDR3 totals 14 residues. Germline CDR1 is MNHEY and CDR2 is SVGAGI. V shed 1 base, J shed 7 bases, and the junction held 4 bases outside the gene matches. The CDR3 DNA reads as TGTGCCAGCAGTTACTTCGGCGGGAGTAATGAGCAGTTCTTC. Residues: CASSYFGGSNEQFF.

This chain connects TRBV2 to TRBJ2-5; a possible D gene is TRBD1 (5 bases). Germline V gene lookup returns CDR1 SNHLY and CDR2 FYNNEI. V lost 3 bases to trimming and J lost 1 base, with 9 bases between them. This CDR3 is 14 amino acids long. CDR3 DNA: TGTGCCAGCAGTGAGGATACAGGCCAAGAGACCCAGTACTTC. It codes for CASSEDTGQETQYF.

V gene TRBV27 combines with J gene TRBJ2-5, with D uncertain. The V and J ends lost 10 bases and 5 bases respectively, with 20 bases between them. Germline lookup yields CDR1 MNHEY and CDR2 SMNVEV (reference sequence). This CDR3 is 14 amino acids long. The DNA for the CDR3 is TGTGCCACCAGGAGCAGGTCGGTTCAGGAGACCCAGTACTTC. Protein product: CATRSRSVQETQYF.

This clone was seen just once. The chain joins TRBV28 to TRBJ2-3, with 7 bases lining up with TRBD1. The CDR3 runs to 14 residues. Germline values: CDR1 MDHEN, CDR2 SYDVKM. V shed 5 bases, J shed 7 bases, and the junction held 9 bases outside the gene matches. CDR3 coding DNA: TGTGCCAGCAGTCTACGACAGGGTTCCAATACGCAGTATTTT. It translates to CASSLRQGSNTQYF.

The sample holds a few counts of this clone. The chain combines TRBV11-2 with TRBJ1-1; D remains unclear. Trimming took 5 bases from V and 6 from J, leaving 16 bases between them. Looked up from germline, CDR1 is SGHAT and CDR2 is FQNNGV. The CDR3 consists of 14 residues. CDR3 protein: CASSPASARSEAFF. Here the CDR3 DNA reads TGTGCCAGCAGCCCAGCCAGTGCGAGGTCTGAAGCTTTCTTT.

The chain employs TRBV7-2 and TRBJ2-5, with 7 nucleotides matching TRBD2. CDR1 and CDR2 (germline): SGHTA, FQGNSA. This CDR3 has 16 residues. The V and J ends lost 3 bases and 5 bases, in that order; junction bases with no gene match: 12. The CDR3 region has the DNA TGTGCCAGCAGCTTTAATGGCGGGAGTGTGGTGGAGACCCAGTACTTC. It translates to CASSFNGGSVVETQYF. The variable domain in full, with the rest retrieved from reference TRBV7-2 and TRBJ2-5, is GAGVSQSPSNKVTEKGKDVELRCDPISGHTALYWYRQSLGQGLEFLIYFQGNSAPDKSGLPSDRFSAERTGGSVSTLTIQRTQQEDSAVYLCASSFNGGSVVETQYFGPGTRLLVL.

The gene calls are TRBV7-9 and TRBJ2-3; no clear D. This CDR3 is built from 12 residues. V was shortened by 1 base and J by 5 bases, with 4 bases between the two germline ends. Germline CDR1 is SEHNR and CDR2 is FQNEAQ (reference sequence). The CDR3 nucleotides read TGTGCCAGCAGCTTAGGTAGAGATACGCAGTATTTT. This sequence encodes CASSLGRDTQYF.

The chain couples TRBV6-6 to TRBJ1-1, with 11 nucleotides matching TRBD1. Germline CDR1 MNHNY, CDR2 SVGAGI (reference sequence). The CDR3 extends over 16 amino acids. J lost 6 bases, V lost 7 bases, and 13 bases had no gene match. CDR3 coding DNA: TGTGCCAGCACCCAACGAGGACAGGGGGCGTTGGCTGAAGCTTTCTTT. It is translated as CASTQRGQGALAEAFF.

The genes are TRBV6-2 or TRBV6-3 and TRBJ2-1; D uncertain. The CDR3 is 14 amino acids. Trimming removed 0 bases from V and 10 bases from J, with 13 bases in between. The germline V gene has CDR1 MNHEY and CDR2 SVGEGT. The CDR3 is CASSYSGSPREQFF. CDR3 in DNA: TGTGCCAGCAGTTACTCCGGGTCCCCGCGGGAGCAGTTCTTC.

CDR3 nucleotides: TGCGCCAGCAATCCAGGGCGGGGCACTGAAGCTTTCTTT. Translation gives CASNPGRGTEAFF. The J gene is TRBJ1-1, the V gene TRBV4-3, with D tentatively TRBD1 (5 bases). Germline CDR1 reads LGHNA; CDR2 reads YSLEER. The V and J ends lost 7 bases and 4 bases respectively, with 13 bases between them. The CDR3 is made up of 13 amino acids.

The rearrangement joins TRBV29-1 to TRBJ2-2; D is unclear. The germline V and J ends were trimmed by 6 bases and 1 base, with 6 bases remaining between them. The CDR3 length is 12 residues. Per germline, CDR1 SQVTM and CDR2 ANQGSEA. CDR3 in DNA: TGCAGCGTGAGAGTGAACACCGGGGAGCTGTTTTTT. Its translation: CSVRVNTGELFF.

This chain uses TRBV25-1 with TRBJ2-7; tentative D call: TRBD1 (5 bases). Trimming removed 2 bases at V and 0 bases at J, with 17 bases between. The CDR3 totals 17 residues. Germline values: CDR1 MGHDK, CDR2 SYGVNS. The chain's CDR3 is CASSETRVQGDSYEQYF. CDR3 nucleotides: TGTGCCAGCAGTGAAACAAGGGTCCAGGGTGACTCCTACGAGCAGTACTTC.